These 29 T cell receptor beta chains were all obtained from the same sample, sequenced in a study of blood T cell repertoires in COVID-19. Sequenced by immunoSEQ multiplex PCR; TCRdb stores in-frame clones only, minus some. The sample includes some 59,000 clones, 80% to 90% of them seen just once. Sequencing was performed on peripheral blood. The receptors here all came from a man in his 60s with acute or convalescent COVID-19.

CDR3 in DNA: TGTGCCAGCAGCCAAAAAAGGGGGAACACTGAAGCTTTCTTT. It is translated as CASSQKRGNTEAFF. The rearrangement links TRBV3-1 (or the pseudogene TRBV3-2) to TRBJ1-1; possibly TRBD1 for D (5 bases). Trimming left V 2 bases short and J 1 base short, with 8 bases between. Germline loops: CDR1 LGHDT, CDR2 YNNKEL (reference sequence). This CDR3 has 14 residues.

This sequence joins TRBV5-1 and TRBJ1-6, with D possibly being TRBD1 (5 bases). The V gene lost 5 bases and the J gene lost 7 bases, with 16 bases spanning the gap. CDR1 and CDR2 from the germline V gene are SGHRS and YFSETQ. The CDR3 runs 15 residues. The CDR3 sequence: CASSSVTGANSPLHF. As DNA, the CDR3 is TGCGCCAGCAGTTCCGTTACAGGCGCGAATTCACCCCTCCACTTT.

The chain employs TRBV11-2 and TRBJ2-7, with D uncertain. Germline V gene sequence: CDR1 SGHAT, CDR2 FQNNGV. The CDR3 is 11 residues long. Between the trimmed V and J ends, which lost 3 bases and 6 bases, there was a span of 6 bases. The CDR3 region is CASSFSSEQYF. CDR3 nucleotide sequence: TGTGCCAGCAGCTTTTCGAGCGAGCAGTACTTC.

The V gene is TRBV6-5, the J gene TRBJ1-3; TRBD1 matches at 10 bases. Per the germline V gene, CDR1 is MNHEY and CDR2 is SVGAGI. The CDR3 extends over 14 amino acids. Losses at the gene ends were 4 bases for V and 7 bases for J; bases not matched to a gene: 4. In nucleotides, the CDR3 is TGTGCCAGCAGTTCGTCGGGACAGGGGAACACCATATATTTT. It translates to CASSSSGQGNTIYF.

The genes are TRBV9 and TRBJ2-7, with 8 bases lining up with TRBD2. CDR1 is SGDLS, CDR2 YYNGEE, per germline. The CDR3 sequence is 14 residues long. V shed 0 bases and J 4 bases; nucleotides not matched to a gene: 3. This chain's CDR3 is CASSVGSGEYEQYF. The CDR3 DNA reads as TGTGCCAGCAGCGTAGGTAGCGGGGAGTACGAGCAGTACTTC.

The chain links TRBV6-5 to TRBJ1-1, with unresolved D. CDR1 is MNHEY and CDR2 is SVGAGI in the germline V gene. Trimming took 5 bases from V and 0 from J, leaving 7 bases between them. CDR3 size: 13 residues. The CDR3 nucleotides read TGTGCCAGCAGTCTCCACATGAACACTGAAGCTTTCTTT. Encoded protein: CASSLHMNTEAFF.

The chain uses TRBV29-1 and TRBJ1-2; D remains ambiguous. From germline, CDR1 is SQVTM and CDR2 ANQGSEA. The CDR3 runs 10 residues. The V end lost 3 bases, the J end lost 13 bases, and 12 bases lay between the germline ends. Here the CDR3 DNA reads TGCAGCGTTGAGGGTGGCGGTCGCACCTTC. As protein: CSVEGGGRTF.

The CDR3 sequence: CASSLELNEQYF. CDR3 bases: TGCGCCAGCAGCTTGGAACTGAACGAGCAGTACTTC. V is TRBV5-1 and J is TRBJ2-7, with D unresolved. V lost 0 bases, J lost 5 bases, and 6 bases lay in between. Looked up from germline, CDR1 is SGHRS and CDR2 is YFSETQ. This CDR3 has 12 residues.

The chain carries TRBV6-6 and TRBJ1-1; a possible D gene is TRBD1 (5 bases). Per the germline V gene, CDR1 is MNHNY and CDR2 is SVGAGI (reference sequence). CDR3 length: 13 amino acids. V was trimmed by 6 bases and J by 4 bases, leaving 12 bases between them. The CDR3 loop reads CASSFQGSTEAFF. As DNA, the CDR3 is TGTGCCAGCAGCTTTCAGGGATCCACTGAAGCTTTCTTT.

This clone was seen once. The genes are TRBV24-1 and TRBJ1-5; 10 nucleotides align to TRBD1. J was trimmed by 8 bases and V by 4 bases; bases with no gene match: 7. This CDR3 comprises 15 residues. Germline lookup yields CDR1 KGHDR and CDR2 SFDVKD. The CDR3 DNA reads as TGTGCCACCAGTGAGAAAGGACAGGGGGTAAAGCCCCAGCATTTT. This translates into CATSEKGQGVKPQHF.

V and J are TRBV5-1 and TRBJ1-1; no definite D call. The CDR3 has 13 residues. The ends were cut back, 0 bases at V and 7 bases at J, with 10 bases in the middle. Germline-derived CDR1 and CDR2 are SGHRS and YFSETQ. In DNA, the CDR3 is TGCGCCAGCAGCTTGGCCGGAGGACTTGAAGCTTTCTTT. Translation: CASSLAGGLEAFF.

The chain employs TRBV7-9 and TRBJ2-7; TRBD1 aligns across 9 bases. Germline V gene data show CDR1 as SEHNR and CDR2 as FQNEAQ (reference sequence). The CDR3 consists of 12 residues. Trimming removed 9 bases from V and 5 bases from J; junction bases left unmatched: 5. CDR3 amino acids: CASGTGFDEQYF. CDR3 nucleotide sequence: TGTGCCAGTGGGACAGGGTTCGACGAGCAGTACTTC. The variable domain in full, completed from reference TRBV7-9 and TRBJ2-7, reads DTGVSQNPRHKITKRGQNVTFRCDPISEHNRLYWYRQTLGQGPEFLTYFQNEAQLEKSRLLSDRFSAERPKGSFSTLEIQRTEQGDSAMYLCASGTGFDEQYFGPGTRLTVT.

J is TRBJ1-5 and V is TRBV9, with a tentative D call TRBD1 (5 bases). This CDR3 region has 14 residues. Germline V gene sequence: CDR1 SGDLS, CDR2 YYNGEE. V was pared by 5 bases and J by 4 bases, with 13 bases between. This CDR3 is CASSATGFNQPQHF. In nucleotides, the CDR3 is TGTGCCAGCAGTGCCACAGGTTTTAATCAGCCCCAGCATTTT. Supplemented by reference TRBV9 and TRBJ1-5, the full variable domain reads DSGVTQTPKHLITATGQRVTLRCSPRSGDLSVYWYQQSLDQGLQFLIQYYNGEERAKGNILERFSAQQFPDLHSELNLSSLELGDSALYFCASSATGFNQPQHFGDGTRLSIL.

The chain has TRBV19 and TRBJ2-1, with 8 bases aligning to TRBD2. CDR3 length equals 14 residues. The germline V gene encodes CDR1 LNHDA and CDR2 SQIVND (reference sequence). The trim removed 8 bases at V and 9 bases at J, leaving 12 bases unmatched. The CDR3 DNA reads TGTGCCAGTGTCCCGGGGGGGGCGCGGGGTGAGCAGTTCTTC. The encoded protein is CASVPGGARGEQFF.

CDR3 sequence reads: CASSYEIGLAGNTIYF. The CDR3 DNA reads as TGTGCCAGCAGTTACGAAATTGGACTTGCTGGAAACACCATATATTTT. V gene TRBV6-5 combines with J gene TRBJ1-3; D call uncertain. From germline, CDR1 is MNHEY and CDR2 SVGAGI. Trimming shortened V by 2 bases and J by 2 bases, and 13 bases separated the two germline ends. The CDR3 spans 16 residues.

The chain joins TRBV7-3 to TRBJ2-3; 7 nucleotides match TRBD1. The germline CDR1 and CDR2 sequences are SGHTA and FQGTGA. The CDR3 has 17 residues. V lost 5 bases and J lost 2; bases outside the gene matches: 13. The DNA of the CDR3 is TGTGCCAGCAGCCCTAAAGTGACAGGGCACACCACAGATACGCAGTATTTT. This gives the protein CASSPKVTGHTTDTQYF.

This sequence joins TRBV5-1 and TRBJ1-4, with 7 bases aligning to TRBD1. V gave up 5 bases and J gave up 3 bases; unmatched junction bases: 4. The CDR3 consists of 14 residues. Per germline, CDR1 SGHRS and CDR2 YFSETQ. Here the CDR3 DNA reads TGCGCCAGCAGAATCACAGGGGCTAATGAAAAACTGTTTTTT. It is translated as CASRITGANEKLFF.

The rearrangement uses TRBV13 and TRBJ1-1; TRBD1 agrees at 8 bases. With V trimmed by 2 bases and J by 1 base, 3 bases remained unmatched. The CDR3 loop spans 15 amino acids. CDR1 is PRHDT, CDR2 FYEKMQ, per germline (reference sequence). The CDR3 loop is CASSLPGQANTEAFF. The CDR3 DNA is TGTGCCAGCAGCTTACCGGGACAGGCGAACACTGAAGCTTTCTTT.

The rearrangement joins TRBV21-1 to TRBJ1-2; the table's D gene call, TRBD1, was not cross checked with the DNA. TRBV21-1 is marked as a pseudogene. The CDR3 has 16 residues. The CDR3 is CASTSDRVGLECGYTF. In DNA, the CDR3 is TGTGCCAGCACCAGCGACAGGGTGGGTTTGGAATGTGGCTACACCTTC.

The J gene is TRBJ2-7, the V gene TRBV30; D is possibly TRBD1 (6 bases). The ends were cut back, 2 bases at V and 0 bases at J, with 11 bases in the middle. The CDR3 has 14 amino acids. Germline V gene data show CDR1 as GTSNPN and CDR2 as SVGIG (reference sequence). CDR3 loop: CAWSTGTFSYEQYF. The CDR3 DNA reads as TGTGCCTGGAGTACCGGGACATTCTCCTACGAGCAGTACTTC.

This sequence joins TRBV5-1 and TRBJ2-2, with 10 positions matching TRBD2. This CDR3 is 18 amino acids long. Trimming took 4 bases from V and 1 from J; bases not matched to a gene: 10. CDR1 SGHRS and CDR2 YFSETQ come from the germline V gene. CDR3 sequence reads: CASSPGRAGGLNTGELFF. The DNA of the CDR3 is TGCGCCAGCAGCCCGGGAAGAGCGGGGGGGCTGAACACCGGGGAGCTGTTTTTT.

This chain links TRBV29-1 with TRBJ1-4; D may be TRBD1 (5 bases). In germline, CDR1 is SQVTM, CDR2 ANQGSEA. This CDR3 comprises 12 residues. V shed 8 bases and J shed 5 bases, with 12 bases lying between them. CDR3 protein: CSFRGGNEKLFF. DNA for the CDR3: TGCAGCTTTAGGGGAGGGAATGAAAAACTGTTTTTT.

The V call is TRBV5-1, the J call TRBJ1-1; TRBD1 might be the D (5 bases). Germline values: CDR1 SGHRS, CDR2 YFSETQ. Trimming pared 0 bases from V and 1 base from J, leaving 13 bases between. The CDR3 is 16 amino acids. Written as DNA, the CDR3 is TGCGCCAGCAGCTTGGGGCCGGGGGTAACGAACACTGAAGCTTTCTTT. Amino acids: CASSLGPGVTNTEAFF.

The DNA for the CDR3 is TGCAGCGTCAAGACAGGTATTGATCAGCCCCAGCATTTT. This encodes CSVKTGIDQPQHF. The chain is built from TRBV29-1 and TRBJ1-5; D might be TRBD1 (6 bases). CDR1 is SQVTM and CDR2 is ANQGSEA in the germline V gene. There are 13 residues in the CDR3. V was pared by 6 bases and J by 5 bases, with 14 bases between.

The chain is built from TRBV11-2 and TRBJ2-2, with 9 positions matching TRBD2. The V gene end was trimmed by 0 bases and the J gene end by 4 bases; junction bases not matched to a gene: 6. Germline V gene data show CDR1 as SGHAT and CDR2 as FQNNGV. The CDR3 runs 17 residues. CDR3 bases: TGTGCCAGCAGCTTAGAGGCGAGCGGGGGGAGCACCGGGGAGCTGTTTTTT. This codes for CASSLEASGGSTGELFF.

The chain uses TRBV6-6 and TRBJ1-4; D call uncertain. The CDR3 has 11 residues. V lost 6 bases and J 8 bases, leaving 7 bases between the germline ends. CDR1 and CDR2 (germline): MNHNY, SVGAGI (reference sequence). In DNA, the CDR3 is TGTGCCAGCAGAGCGAGGGAAAAACTGTTTTTT. It yields the protein CASRAREKLFF.

This sequence joins TRBV4-1 and TRBJ1-5; 8 nucleotides align to TRBD1. The CDR3 runs to 15 residues. Germline V gives CDR1 MGHRA, CDR2 YSYEKL. Trimming cost V 5 bases and J 5 bases; bases outside gene matches: 8. The CDR3 coding sequence is TGCGCCAGCAGCAACACAGGGGGTAACGATCAGCCCCAGCATTTT. Its protein product is CASSNTGGNDQPQHF.

This clone is labeled as medium-sized. The chain carries TRBV3-1 (or the pseudogene TRBV3-2) and TRBJ1-1, with D perhaps TRBD1 (5 bases). Looked up from germline, CDR1 is LGHDT and CDR2 is YNNKEL (reference sequence). V lost 0 bases and J lost 10, with 12 bases in between. The CDR3 runs to 13 residues. CDR3 in DNA: TGTGCCAGCAGCCAAGAAAGGGGAAATGGAGCTTTCTTT. It is translated as CASSQERGNGAFF.

The V gene is TRBV29-1, the J gene TRBJ2-6; D unresolved. The CDR3 is 14 residues long. V lost 2 bases, J lost 0 bases, and 5 bases lay in between. Germline CDR1 and CDR2: SQVTM and ANQGSEA. CDR3 protein: CSVERSSGANVLTF. CDR3 in DNA: TGCAGCGTTGAACGGAGCTCTGGGGCCAACGTCCTGACTTTC.